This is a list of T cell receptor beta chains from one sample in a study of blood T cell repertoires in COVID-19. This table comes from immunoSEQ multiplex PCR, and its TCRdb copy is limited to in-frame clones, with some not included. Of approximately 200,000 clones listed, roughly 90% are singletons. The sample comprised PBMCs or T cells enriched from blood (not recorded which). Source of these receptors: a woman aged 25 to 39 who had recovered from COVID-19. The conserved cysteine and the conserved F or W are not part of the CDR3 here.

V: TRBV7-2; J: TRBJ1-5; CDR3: ASSLGGTVRESPQH
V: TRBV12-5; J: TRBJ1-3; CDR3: ASGLRDFGNTIY
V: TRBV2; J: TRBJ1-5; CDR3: ASSDVDRVYLQPQH
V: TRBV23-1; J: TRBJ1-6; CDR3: ASSQVGATGKNSPLH
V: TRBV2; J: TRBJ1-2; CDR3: ASRAGRLDGYT
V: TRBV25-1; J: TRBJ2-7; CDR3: ASRLGWDSGSEQY
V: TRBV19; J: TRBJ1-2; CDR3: ASHGAVGYT
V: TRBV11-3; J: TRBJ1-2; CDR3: ASNLRGIEDGYT
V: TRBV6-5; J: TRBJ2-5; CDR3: ASSRTSGLKETQY
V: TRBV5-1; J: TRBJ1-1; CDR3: ASSPTDFVTEAF
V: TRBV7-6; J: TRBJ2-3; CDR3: ASGTTSGGRALTQY
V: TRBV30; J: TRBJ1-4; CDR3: ACQRTGREKLF
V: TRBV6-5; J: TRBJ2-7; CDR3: ASRGTSEYEQY
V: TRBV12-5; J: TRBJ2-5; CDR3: ASGPGGLAGGPGETQY
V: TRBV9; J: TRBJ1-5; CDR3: ASSPRAGDQPQH
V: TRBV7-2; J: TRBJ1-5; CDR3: ASSLVRGEDQPQH
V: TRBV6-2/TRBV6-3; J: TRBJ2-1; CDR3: ASSSREGGSYNEQF
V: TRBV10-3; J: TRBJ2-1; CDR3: AINPGAGPTDNEQF
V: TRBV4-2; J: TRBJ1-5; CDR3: ASSQEQDSNQPQH
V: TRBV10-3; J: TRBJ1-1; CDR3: AISERGTEAF
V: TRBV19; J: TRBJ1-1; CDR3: ASSPTGLNTEAF
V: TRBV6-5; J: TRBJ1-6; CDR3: ASRTGQGAGSPLH
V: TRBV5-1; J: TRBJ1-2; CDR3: ASSLEGMRSGYT